The source of this TCR beta chain is a study of PD-1 blockade in mismatch repair-deficient tumors. Germline V gives CDR1 SGDLS, CDR2 YYNGEE. Losses at the gene ends were 0 bases for V and 2 bases for J; bases not matched to a gene: 9. The CDR3 is 17 amino acids. Here immunoSEQ multiplex PCR was the method, and the copy in TCRdb shows in-frame clones only, minus some. The sample has around 120,000 clones, roughly nine tenths seen once. The source is an adult with mismatch repair-deficient cancer. The sequencing used peripheral blood, collected 44 weeks after starting pembrolizumab. This sequence joins TRBV9 and TRBJ2-7; 9 nucleotides agree with TRBD1. CDR3 region: CASSVDWDGTGTYEQYF. The CDR3 DNA is TGTGCCAGCAGCGTAGATTGGGACGGGACAGGGACCTACGAGCAGTACTTC.